This entry lists 19 T cell receptor beta chains sequenced from one sample in a study of cytomegalovirus exposure and HLA in healthy donors. Method: immunoSEQ multiplex PCR; TCRdb's copy keeps in-frame clones and lacks some. The data show around 240,000 clones, around 89% seen once. Sequenced: PBMCs. The receptors were gathered from a woman younger than 35 in good health and CMV-seronegative.

V usage is TRBV27 and J usage is TRBJ1-2, with TRBD1 identical over 9 bases. Trimming removed 9 bases from V and 8 bases from J; junction bases left unmatched: 10. CDR3 length equals 13 residues. In germline, CDR1 is MNHEY, CDR2 SMNVEV (reference sequence). The CDR3 region has the DNA TGTGCCAGTCGGGACAGGGCGGTTAACGGCTACACCTTC. This translates into CASRDRAVNGYTF.

The CDR3 DNA is TGTGCCAGCAGCCTAGGCCAGGGCTCTGGAAACACCATATATTTT. Translating gives CASSLGQGSGNTIYF. This rearrangement joins TRBV7-6 to TRBJ1-3; tentative D call: TRBD1 (5 bases). The CDR3 runs to 15 residues. The germline CDR1 and CDR2 sequences are SGHVS and FNYEAQ. V lost 5 bases and J 0 bases, leaving 11 bases between the germline ends.

The CDR3 is CASSPWQSRGDYGYTF. Here the CDR3 DNA reads TGTGCCAGCAGTCCGTGGCAGTCGCGGGGAGATTACGGCTACACCTTC. The chain carries TRBV27 and TRBJ1-2; D gene uncertain. Trimming shortened V by 5 bases and J by 8 bases, and 24 bases separated the two germline ends. This CDR3 contains 16 residues. Germline CDR1 and CDR2: MNHEY and SMNVEV (reference sequence).

In its sample, this clone was seen once. This rearrangement joins TRBV5-1 to TRBJ1-2, with D tentatively TRBD1 (6 bases). The germline V gene has CDR1 SGHRS and CDR2 YFSETQ. Trimming removed 2 bases from V and 0 bases from J, with 17 bases in between. The CDR3 has 17 amino acids. Written as DNA, the CDR3 is TGCGCCAGCAGCTTTTCGGGACAAATAGAAGCTAACTATGGCTACACCTTC. Protein product: CASSFSGQIEANYGYTF.

V is TRBV18 and J is TRBJ1-1, with 7 bases fitting TRBD1. Germline V CDR1 and CDR2: KGHSH, LQKENI. This CDR3 comprises 14 residues. V shed 6 bases and J 3 bases; nucleotides not matched to a gene: 7. For the CDR3, the DNA is TGTGCCAGCTCCCTGACAGGGTCGGACACTGAAGCTTTCTTT. It yields the protein CASSLTGSDTEAFF.

The J gene is TRBJ2-1, the V gene TRBV19; TRBD1 matches 8 bases. The CDR3 totals 16 residues. Germline CDR1 LNHDA, CDR2 SQIVND (reference sequence). Trimming took 6 bases from V and 6 from J; bases not matched to a gene: 13. The CDR3 loop reads CASSHPSGGSVNEQFF. CDR3 sequence (DNA): TGTGCCAGTAGCCACCCCTCAGGGGGCAGTGTCAATGAGCAGTTCTTC.

The V and J genes are TRBV18 and TRBJ1-4, with TRBD1 identical over 7 bases. Germline V gene sequence: CDR1 KGHSH, CDR2 LQKENI. Unmatched junction bases numbered 6, after V lost 5 bases and J lost 3 bases. The CDR3 is made up of 15 amino acids. The DNA of the CDR3 is TGTGCCAGCTCATCAACTCAGGGGGCTAATGAAAAACTGTTTTTT. This codes for CASSSTQGANEKLFF.

The rearrangement joins TRBV7-9 to TRBJ1-1; unclear D gene. The germline V gene has CDR1 SEHNR and CDR2 FQNEAQ (reference sequence). This CDR3 region has 13 residues. V lost 5 bases and J lost 4, with 11 bases in between. The CDR3 loop is CASSLIASTEAFF. For the CDR3, the DNA is TGTGCCAGCAGCCTAATAGCGAGCACTGAAGCTTTCTTT.

This chain uses TRBV19 with TRBJ2-5, with 8 bases lining up with TRBD2. The CDR3 is made up of 17 amino acids. Germline CDR1 and CDR2: LNHDA and SQIVND (reference sequence). Trimming took 10 bases from V and 2 from J; bases not matched to a gene: 18. CDR3 amino acids: CATKETGLAGGQETQYF. CDR3 in DNA: TGTGCCACCAAGGAGACAGGACTCGCGGGGGGTCAAGAGACCCAGTACTTC.

This clone appeared once. The V gene is TRBV19, the J gene TRBJ2-2; D is possibly TRBD1 (5 bases). This CDR3 spans 14 amino acids. Germline CDR1 LNHDA, CDR2 SQIVND (reference sequence). Trimming stripped 6 bases from V and 0 bases from J, with 8 bases between. The DNA for the CDR3 is TGTGCCAGTAGCATGACAGCGAACACCGGGGAGCTGTTTTTT. It yields the protein CASSMTANTGELFF. Complete variable domain (other parts from reference TRBV19 and TRBJ2-2): DGGITQSPKYLFRKEGQNVTLSCEQNLNHDAMYWYRQDPGQGLRLIYYSQIVNDFQKGDIAEGYSVSREKKESFPLTVTSAQKNPTAFYLCASSMTANTGELFFGEGSRLTVL.

The chain employs TRBV18 and TRBJ1-4; 7 bases line up with TRBD1. Losses at the gene ends were 1 base for V and 6 bases for J; bases not matched to a gene: 5. CDR3 length equals 15 residues. Germline V CDR1 and CDR2: KGHSH, LQKENI. As DNA, the CDR3 is TGTGCCAGCTCACCACGTTTTGGGACAGATGAAAAACTGTTTTTT. The encoded protein is CASSPRFGTDEKLFF.

This clone is a singleton in its sample. The gene calls are TRBV27 and TRBJ1-1; weak D call: TRBD1 (6 bases). Between the trimmed V and J ends, which lost 4 bases and 0 bases, there was a span of 12 bases. The CDR3 has 15 amino acids. Germline loops: CDR1 MNHEY, CDR2 SMNVEV (reference sequence). CDR3 coding DNA: TGTGCCAGCAGTTCAGGGGCCCGGATGAACACTGAAGCTTTCTTT. This codes for CASSSGARMNTEAFF.

The chain employs TRBV5-1 and TRBJ2-3; 7 bases fit TRBD1. V was pared by 4 bases and J by 0 bases, with 5 bases of the junction left unmatched. CDR1 is SGHRS, CDR2 YFSETQ, per germline. This CDR3 has 15 residues. The CDR3 region is CASSATGESTDTQYF. CDR3 DNA sequence: TGCGCCAGCAGCGCAACAGGGGAAAGCACAGATACGCAGTATTTT.

The chain recombines TRBV28 with TRBJ2-1; D might be TRBD2 (6 bases). Germline V lookup: CDR1 MDHEN, CDR2 SYDVKM. CDR3 length: 12 residues. Trimming stripped 8 bases from V and 7 bases from J, with 12 bases between. The CDR3 DNA is TGTGCCAGCGGGGTGGGGGGAAATGAGCAGTTCTTC. Translation gives CASGVGGNEQFF.

Only one count was recorded for this clone. V and J are TRBV19 and TRBJ1-5; D unclear. This CDR3 has 15 amino acids. Trimming removed 0 bases at V and 1 base at J, with 7 bases between. Germline lookup yields CDR1 LNHDA and CDR2 SQIVND (reference sequence). CDR3 nucleotides: TGTGCCAGTAGTATAGATTGGCGGAGCAATCAGCCCCAGCATTTT. Translated, it gives CASSIDWRSNQPQHF.

V gene TRBV19 combines with J gene TRBJ2-5; 9 nucleotides agree with TRBD1. V shed 5 bases and J 4 bases; nucleotides not matched to a gene: 5. The germline V gene encodes CDR1 LNHDA and CDR2 SQIVND (reference sequence). This CDR3 is 14 amino acids long. The CDR3 nucleotides read TGTGCCAGTAGTCCCGGGACAGGGATAGAGACCCAGTACTTC. This codes for CASSPGTGIETQYF.

The chain links TRBV6-5 to TRBJ2-1; 11 bases align to TRBD2. This CDR3 region has 15 residues. The germline V gene has CDR1 MNHEY and CDR2 SVGAGI. The junction had 3 bases not matched to a gene; V was cut back by 2 bases and J by 6 bases. This CDR3 is CASSYELAGGNEQFF. The CDR3 nucleotides read TGTGCCAGCAGTTACGAGCTAGCGGGAGGCAATGAGCAGTTCTTC.

The chain couples TRBV2 to TRBJ2-5; TRBD2 is a possible D gene (6 bases). The CDR3 sequence is 16 residues long. Germline V gives CDR1 SNHLY, CDR2 FYNNEI. V was cut by 6 bases and J by 4 bases, with 21 bases left in between. The CDR3 region has the DNA TGTGCCAGCAGGAAATATGAGGTCGGGAGCCGAGAGACCCAGTACTTC. Protein sequence: CASRKYEVGSRETQYF.

J is TRBJ1-4 and V is TRBV27; D uncertain. V lost 2 bases and J 7 bases, leaving 11 bases between the germline ends. The CDR3 is 14 amino acids. Germline CDR1 reads MNHEY; CDR2 reads SMNVEV (reference sequence). CDR3 residues: CASSLGGGSEKLFF. The CDR3 coding sequence is TGTGCCAGCAGTTTAGGAGGAGGGAGTGAAAAACTGTTTTTT.